The 10 T cell receptor beta chains below were found in one sample sequenced in a study of T cell responses to AZD1222 COVID-19 vaccine. Profiled with immunoSEQ multiplex PCR; TCRdb holds only in-frame clones, not every one. The sample consists of 90,000 to 150,000 clones, roughly 87% of them appearing once. Sequencing used peripheral blood, obtained 28 days after the second AZD1222 dose. The receptors stem from an adult who received the AZD1222 COVID-19 vaccine.

The rearrangement joins TRBV5-1 to TRBJ2-5, with D maybe TRBD2 (6 bases). CDR1 and CDR2 from the germline V gene are SGHRS and YFSETQ. Between the trimmed V and J ends, which lost 3 bases and 3 bases, there was a span of 18 bases. CDR3 size: 16 residues. The CDR3 loop reads CASSSGWGGGKETQYF. In DNA, the CDR3 is TGCGCCAGCAGCTCCGGGTGGGGAGGAGGGAAAGAGACCCAGTACTTC.

The chain's CDR3 is CASSTPGQPNSGANVLTF. The CDR3 region has the DNA TGTGCCAGCAGCACCCCGGGACAGCCCAACTCTGGGGCCAACGTCCTGACTTTC. The J gene is TRBJ2-6, the V gene TRBV5-6, with TRBD1 identical over 7 bases. The germline V gene has CDR1 SGHDT and CDR2 YYEEEE. V shed 4 bases and J 0 bases; nucleotides not matched to a gene: 10. The CDR3 extends over 18 amino acids.

Note on this clone: Within the sample, other DNA sequences also encode this same CDR3. The chain's CDR3 is CASSILSSYNSPLHF. CDR3 nucleotide sequence: TGTGCCAGTAGTATCCTAAGCTCCTATAATTCACCCCTCCACTTT. The genes are TRBV19 and TRBJ1-6; D is uncertain. This CDR3 has 15 amino acids. Per germline, CDR1 LNHDA and CDR2 SQIVND (reference sequence). V was trimmed by 3 bases and J by 0 bases, leaving 6 bases between them.

Written as DNA, the CDR3 is TGTGCCAGCAGCTATAGGGGGGACAGCGGCTACACCTTC. It yields the protein CASSYRGDSGYTF. The rearrangement uses TRBV7-3 and TRBJ1-2; 7 bases match TRBD1. This CDR3 region has 13 residues. V shed 4 bases, J shed 8 bases, and the junction held 7 bases outside the gene matches. Germline V gene lookup returns CDR1 SGHTA and CDR2 FQGTGA.

The chain couples TRBV4-3 to TRBJ1-5; TRBD1 agrees at 8 bases. CDR1 and CDR2 from the germline V gene are LGHNA and YSLEER. V was clipped by 0 bases and J by 6 bases; unmatched bases: 7. The CDR3 spans 16 residues. For the CDR3, the DNA is TGCGCCAGCAGCCAAGATAGGACAGGGAGTTTTCAGCCCCAGCATTTT. It specifies CASSQDRTGSFQPQHF.

Turning to this clone: The sample holds other DNA sequences that translate to the same CDR3. The chain employs TRBV24-1 and TRBJ1-4; the D is unclear. The CDR3 contains 15 residues. Germline V lookup: CDR1 KGHDR, CDR2 SFDVKD. The V end was cut by 4 bases, the J end by 6 bases, with 14 bases between. The CDR3: CATSDPTGGDEKLFF. CDR3 sequence (DNA): TGTGCCACCAGTGACCCAACTGGAGGTGATGAAAAACTGTTTTTT.

V is TRBV2 and J is TRBJ2-1; D remains unclear. The CDR3 extends over 16 amino acids. Germline values: CDR1 SNHLY, CDR2 FYNNEI. V was pared by 2 bases and J by 0 bases, with 11 bases between. Here the CDR3 reads CASSELETTSYNEQFF. The CDR3 nucleotides are TGTGCCAGCAGTGAACTGGAGACAACCTCCTACAATGAGCAGTTCTTC. Filled out from reference TRBV2 and TRBJ2-1, the complete variable domain reads EPEVTQTPSHQVTQMGQEVILRCVPISNHLYFYWYRQILGQKVEFLVSFYNNEISEKSEIFDDQFSVERPDGSNFTLKIRSTKLEDSAMYFCASSELETTSYNEQFFGPGTRLTVL.

The chain is built from TRBV5-1 and TRBJ2-7, with D possibly being TRBD2 (5 bases). The CDR3 runs to 14 residues. Between the trimmed V and J ends, which lost 4 bases and 6 bases, there was a span of 17 bases. The germline V gene encodes CDR1 SGHRS and CDR2 YFSETQ. CDR3 sequence reads: CASSPPGRAGEQYF. Here the CDR3 DNA reads TGCGCCAGCAGCCCACCGGGAAGGGCAGGCGAGCAGTACTTC.

CDR3 region: CAISSLGGRSGNTIYF. Written as DNA, the CDR3 is TGTGCCATCAGCTCCCTCGGAGGACGCTCTGGAAACACCATATATTTT. V and J are TRBV10-3 and TRBJ1-3, with D unresolved. Between the trimmed V and J ends, which lost 6 bases and 0 bases, there was a span of 15 bases. Germline lookup yields CDR1 ENHRY and CDR2 SYGVKD. The CDR3 spans 16 residues.

DNA of the CDR3: TGTGCCAGCAGTTCCGGGGGGAGTCTTTATGGCTACACCTTC. Its protein product is CASSSGGSLYGYTF. The chain uses TRBV25-1 and TRBJ1-2; D may be TRBD1 (5 bases). The CDR3 runs to 14 residues. Germline CDR1 is MGHDK and CDR2 is SYGVNS. The ends were cut back, 5 bases at V and 5 bases at J, with 15 bases in the middle.